This TCR beta chain was captured by sequencing in a study of blood T cells in healthy people across ages. General study findings and limits: CMV infection status of these donors was not known.

Points on this clonotype: Its target is unknown.

Through a sample-barcoded 5' primer and a J-beta primer mix, a second PCR was run for 7 to 11 cycles. TCRdb passed the 5' RACE reads through MiXCR, listing each CDR3 protein once. The sample contains some 880,000 distinct CDR3 sequences, around 36% of which appear only once. CDR3 size: 15 residues. V dropped 1 base and J dropped 4 bases, with 11 bases sitting between them. Germline V lookup: CDR1 LGHDT, CDR2 YNNKEL (reference sequence). The material sequenced was blood. The receptor was derived from a man aged 18 to 29 in good health. The V and J genes are TRBV3-1 and TRBJ2-1; tentative D call: TRBD2 (5 bases). The CDR3 sequence is CASSQGGRVYNEQFF. CDR3 in DNA: TGTGCCAGCAGCCAAGGAGGGCGGGTTTACAATGAGCAGTTCTTC.